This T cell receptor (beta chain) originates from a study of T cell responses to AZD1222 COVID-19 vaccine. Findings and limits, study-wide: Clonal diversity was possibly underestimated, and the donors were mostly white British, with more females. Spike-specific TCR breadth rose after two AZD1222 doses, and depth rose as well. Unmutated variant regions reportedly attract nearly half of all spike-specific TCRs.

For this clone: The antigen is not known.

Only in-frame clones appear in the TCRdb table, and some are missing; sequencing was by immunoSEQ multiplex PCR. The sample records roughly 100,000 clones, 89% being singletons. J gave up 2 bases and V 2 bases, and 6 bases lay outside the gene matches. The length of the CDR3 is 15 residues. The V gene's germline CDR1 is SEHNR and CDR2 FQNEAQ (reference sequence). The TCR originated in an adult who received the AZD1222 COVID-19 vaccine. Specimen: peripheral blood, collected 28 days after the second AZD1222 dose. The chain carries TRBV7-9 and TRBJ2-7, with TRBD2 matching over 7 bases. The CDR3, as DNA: TGTGCCAGCAGCTTACGAGAGGGAGGGACCTACGAGCAGTACTTC. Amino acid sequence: CASSLREGGTYEQYF. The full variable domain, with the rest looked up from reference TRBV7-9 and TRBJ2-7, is DTGVSQNPRHKITKRGQNVTFRCDPISEHNRLYWYRQTLGQGPEFLTYFQNEAQLEKSRLLSDRFSAERPKGSFSTLEIQRTEQGDSAMYLCASSLREGGTYEQYFGPGTRLTVT.